This T cell receptor (beta chain) was captured by sequencing in a study of chemoradiotherapy in HPV16-positive cancers. Only in-frame clones appear in the TCRdb table, and some are missing; sequencing was by immunoSEQ multiplex PCR. The table shows 5,400 or so clones, with over 65% occurring only once. The source of this sequence is a human donor with HPV-associated anogenital cancer. The sample consisted of tumor tissue, taken from a patient who underwent chemoradiotherapy.

The CDR3 sequence: CASSHSVLQREVNTEAFF. CDR3 DNA sequence: TGCGCCAGCAGCCATTCTGTCTTGCAGAGGGAGGTGAACACTGAAGCTTTCTTT. The chain links TRBV4-1 to TRBJ1-1; D call uncertain. The CDR3 runs 18 residues. The germline CDR1 and CDR2 sequences are MGHRA and YSYEKL. Deletions cut 3 bases from V and 0 bases from J, with 20 bases between.